The present T cell receptor (beta chain) was sequenced within a study of cytomegalovirus exposure and HLA in healthy donors (dated by TCRdb to about 2017). The study in broad terms: According to an earlier analysis of 587 of the donors, some 180 million T cells yielded over 90 million unique TCR beta sequences and more than 250 Gb of sequence data. Alongside the repertoire data, information on donor age, sex, ethnicity and CMV serostatus was compiled. Every discovery cohort repertoire had been produced on one sequencing platform. To study patterns of TCR occurrence, a later analysis re-analyzed previously published TCR beta repertoires from 650 to 750 donors and added high-resolution HLA genotyping. A later genetic analysis used genome-wide SNP genotypes for about 55% of the 666 donors, treating that subset as a discovery cohort. Because of strong linkage in the cohort, a few DR-DQ haplotypes were treated as single units for association and clustering. High-throughput TCR immunosequencing, statistical association of individual TCRs with disease status, and machine learning were combined to predict cytomegalovirus infection status. HLA typing included class I and class II loci at four-digit resolution. The later analysis used no new phenotypic data to find candidate immune exposures, relying instead on TCR beta sequences and their occurrence across donors. The study aimed to test whether signatures of past pathogen exposure could be identified by cataloging public T cell receptors. The study profiled the T cell repertoires of 666 subjects by immunosequencing and related them to cytomegalovirus serostatus. Among 398 genotyped donors of the cohort, an average of around 220,000 unique TCR beta nucleotide sequences was sequenced per donor, of which 15% to 20% were non-productive. To decide whether each TCR beta V gene segment behaved as functional or pseudogenic, an earlier analysis of over 500 of the donors relied on high-throughput TCR beta sequencing. Among the approximately 420 genotyped donors, around 81% belonged to the genetic ancestry cluster associated with self-reported Caucasian donors. In addition to the first cohort of approximately 670 subjects, a separate validation cohort of approximately 130 different subjects was used. Roughly 320 gigabases of sequencing data and around 90 million unique TCR sequences made up an early release that covered 500 to 700 HLA-typed donors. The number of typed donors differed by locus: roughly 620-640 for A, B, C, DRB1 and DQB1; 500 to 550 for DQA1; around 610 for DPA1; and some 450 for DPB1. Summary of the overall study and its limitations: In vitro tests confirmed that a few of the cytomegalovirus-associated TCR beta chains recognize cytomegalovirus antigens. While some public TCRs were present in many individuals, most TCR sequences turned up only very rarely across donors. In an earlier analysis of about 600 of the donors, most TCR beta V segments appeared in productive rearrangements about 87% or about 30% of the time, broadly matching IMGT annotations. A later analysis associated about 16,000 TCR beta sequences with specific HLA alleles at a false discovery rate of 0.05. Sequencing depth was assumed to be roughly uniform across donors in the presence/absence analyses, though that assumption may not hold. In both the original and validation cohorts, the classifier was reported to diagnose cytomegalovirus status with high specificity and sensitivity. A further reported finding was that TCR beta sequences accurately predicted the HLA-A and HLA-B alleles for most subjects in the first cohort. This cohort had only TCR beta chains sequenced, and the lack of alpha or paired-chain data limited which features could be detected. In a later analysis, most CMV-associated TCR beta chains were found to appear HLA-restricted, with HLA associations seemingly driven largely by CMV exposure. A group of highly shared sequence variants was considered likely to be a technical artifact of the sequencing pipeline. It was suggested by the authors that the approach could potentially be generalized to other disease states and immunological phenotypes. In a later analysis, the rate of TCR association differed among HLA loci, with DRB1 alleles having the most associated TCRs and HLA-C alleles having the fewest. A later analysis reported that several top co-occurrence clusters appeared linked to parvovirus B19, influenza, CMV and Epstein-Barr virus. The study listed approximately 150 TCR beta chains as associated with cytomegalovirus. CMV serostatus was the only immune exposure information available for the cohort. In a later genetic analysis, a missense DCLRE1C variant was associated with V-gene and J-gene trimming of TCR beta chains, and the association was replicated in an independent cohort. In a later genetic analysis, fewer N-insertions in productive TCRs were reported among donors in an Asian-associated ancestry cluster than the roughly 700-donor mean. Some IMGT-functional V segments, including TRBV6-2 and TRBV6-3, could not be told apart with the 87-base-pair reads, so those segments were excluded. The earlier analysis of approximately 560 of the donors excluded 15 to 20 rarely observed V segments, including chromosome 9 orphons, because counts were too low. Strong co-occurrence of HLA alleles, especially DR and DQ, made assigning TCR associations to individual alleles difficult. Because HLA typing was missing for some donors at each locus, association tests included only the typed subset. Linkage disequilibrium might explain the correlated functional status among segregating V segments, but an unknown experimental factor could not be excluded. In a later analysis, HLA-associated TCR beta chains were found to be more clonally expanded and to have lower generation probabilities than equally common non-associated chains.

Of note for this clone: The antigen it recognizes is unknown. No base quality values were provided; no much bigger clone lies one nucleotide off.

From a lookup of the germline V gene, CDR1 and CDR2 are MGHDK and SYGVNS. The CDR3 contains 12 residues, cysteine and phenylalanine counted. Just CDR3 DNA is preserved here, 36 bases in frame from base 1. V was cut back by 7 bases and J by 8 bases, leaving a gap of 14 bases between them. The cohort consisted of 600 to 700 healthy bone marrow donors. Cohort members were all nominally healthy when sampled, although unrecorded immune exposures were likely present. The donor tested CMV seropositive, placing the donor among the 290 or so seropositive members of the cohort. A peripheral blood sample was provided by each donor, and peripheral blood mononuclear cells were used for TCR beta sequencing. Genomic DNA was extracted from the blood cell samples with the Qiagen DNeasy Blood Extraction Kit. The library was prepared using the immunoSEQ multiplex PCR assay. The multiplex PCR relied on a mix of 60 forward primers for TCR Vbeta segments and 13 reverse primers for TCR Jbeta segments. A multiplex PCR assay on genomic DNA amplified the CDR3 region of rearranged TCR beta genes. The amplified TCR beta libraries were sequenced on the Illumina HiSeq System as 87-base-pair reads. From the authors' description of their analysis: Across the 640 or so repertoires, a later analysis counted some 80 million unique TCR beta chains, some 11 million of which were shared by at least two donors. Raw reads were error-corrected and collapsed into unique sequences with a nearest-neighbor algorithm that merged closely related sequences to remove PCR and sequencing errors. To assign V, D and J gene segments, CDR3 sequences were aligned to IMGT reference sequences. For a sequence to be retained, a match of at least six nucleotides to both a V gene segment and a J gene segment was required. A rearrangement was called productive if the CDR3 had no stop codons and remained in frame with V and J, and every other rearrangement was called non-productive. CDR3 was defined by IMGT convention, running from the second conserved V-encoded cysteine to the conserved J-encoded phenylalanine. Sequences without an unambiguous match to a single V gene segment were excluded from the earlier analysis of about 600 of the donors. In an earlier analysis of 587 of the donors, V segments were called functional above 56.7% productive rearrangements and were called segregating when the between-donor standard deviation exceeded 5%. To diagnose cytomegalovirus status from the catalog of TCR beta chain sequences, a statistical classification framework was built. A later analysis assigned V and J genes by comparing TCR nucleotide sequences with IMGT/GENE-DB human TR gene sequences. In a later analysis, CDR3 sequences and most-parsimonious VDJ recombination scenarios were assigned using the TCRdist pipeline. In a later analysis, each TCR beta chain was defined by its CDR3 amino acid sequence together with its V-gene family, and reads without a unique V-gene family were excluded. A later analysis removed 550 to 650 highly shared, low-generation-probability nucleotide sequences to deal with suspected cross-contamination and a sequencing artifact. In a later analysis, a clonal expansion index for each public chain was calculated from normalized within-repertoire ranks of inferred template counts. A later analysis computed generation probabilities with a VDJ recombination model fitted to out-of-frame rearrangements, and checked the results against IGoR. A later analysis scored TCR-TCR, TCR-HLA and TCR-CMV co-occurrence with hypergeometric tests, applying a repertoire-size bias correction to TCR pairs. In a later analysis, false discovery rates were estimated by permuting HLA or CMV assignments 20 times. In a later analysis, co-occurring TCRs were grouped with DBSCAN, and TCRdist sequence similarity was added when clustering was performed within HLA-allele-positive subsets. For co-occurrence clustering, repertoires with fewer than 30,000 or more than 120,000 public chains were excluded, along with 4 to 6 repertoires with anomalous nucleotide sharing. TCRdb mirrors the immuneACCESS table, restricted to in-frame sequences. Some clones are absent from its copies; in checked studies, under half trace to an unresolved V gene, and the reason for the others is unknown. V and J calls and clone size come straight from that table; D and trimming were deduced from the DNA. Here the sample has about 92,000 clones; around four fifths occur a single time. The ten largest clones add up to under 8% of the sample.

Input material: PBMCs. The sequence is built from TRBV25-1 and TRBJ1-1; the D gene is not confidently resolved. The receptor was isolated from a man over 45 in good health and CMV-seropositive. The CDR3 is CASIPDSTEAFF. The DNA sequence is given as TGTGCCAGCATCCCAGATAGCACAGAAGCTTTCTTT.